The TCR beta chain under discussion was sequenced for a study of human T cells and chemical hapten exposure. Study information: Slight volume differences across pooled libraries mainly accounted for varying per-sample TCR yields. Study-wide results and caveats: Patch test score was positively correlated with the counts of PT1 expanded TCRs.

Trimming removed 0 bases from V and 6 bases from J, with 11 bases in between. The CDR3 covers 14 residues. Looked up from germline, CDR1 is SGHRS and CDR2 is YFSETQ. This clonotype was recorded at least ten times. The antigen is unknown. Using its own MiXCR run on the RACE reads, TCRdb lists one record per CDR3 protein. The top ten hold 10% to 15% of the sample, which has about 57,000 distinct CDR3 sequences, 9.3% seen once. Time point of the sample: patch test 1, 2 weeks after DPC sensitization. The treatment was: therapeutic diphenylcyclopropenone sensitization with weekly scalp DPC. The TCR was taken from a woman aged 40 to 50 with alopecia areata. Some clones in this sample may be carry-over from other donors' samples. The V and J genes are TRBV5-1 and TRBJ2-3; no reliable D call. The material was whole blood, obtained in connection with sensitization to the hapten diphenylcyclopropenone (DPC). Here the CDR3 reads CASSLGTARDTQYF. CDR3 DNA: TGCGCCAGCAGCTTGGGGACGGCGCGGGATACGCAGTATTTT.